This T cell receptor (beta chain) comes out of a study of cytomegalovirus exposure and HLA in healthy donors. Study-wide context: Drawn from HLA-typed donors, tens of millions of unique TCRs were held in an early data release. Whole-study findings and limits: Rates of TCR association differed by HLA locus in a later analysis, with DRB1 highest and HLA-C lowest. An assumption of roughly uniform sequencing depth across donors underlay the presence/absence analyses. The likely explanation for a cluster of highly shared sequence variants was sequencing artifact.

A word on this clone: The target antigen is unknown.

V was clipped by 2 bases and J by 7 bases, with 8 bases between them. The CDR3 length is 12 residues. Germline V CDR1 and CDR2: MDHEN, SYDVKM. PCR used 60 Vbeta primers and 13 Jbeta primers. The method was immunoSEQ multiplex PCR; TCRdb's version includes in-frame clones alone and lacks a portion of them. The sample includes 30,000 to 50,000 clones. Sequenced input: PBMCs. The clonotype comes from a woman under 40 in good health and CMV-seropositive. The chain uses TRBV28 and TRBJ1-2; possible D gene TRBD1, 6 bases. The CDR3 sequence: CASSLQGSGYTF. The CDR3 region has the DNA TGTGCCAGCAGTTTACAGGGGTCTGGCTACACCTTC.